What follows is one T cell receptor beta chain and its context. No antigen is known for it. Other DNA sequences from this sample encode an identical CDR3 as well. Method: immunoSEQ multiplex PCR; TCRdb's copy keeps in-frame clones and lacks some. The sample has about 2.4 million clones, 93% seen once. Splitting of CD4+ cells produced CD45RA+ naive and CD45RA-negative memory subsets. The source of the sample is a study of shared clonotypes between healthy human individuals. At the level of the study: CD4 naive and CD4 memory each took three plates per donor, while CD8 naive took two and CD8 memory one.

Study outcomes and limitations: Although depth was large, rarefaction showed that sequencing of the sorted subsets was incomplete. Sequencing depth was predicted to influence how clonotypes are shared among donors.

Trimming took 3 bases from V and 4 from J; bases not matched to a gene: 3. Germline-derived CDR1 and CDR2 are SEHNR and FQNEAQ (reference sequence). This CDR3 is 14 amino acids long. The sequenced sample consisted of naive CD4+ T cells from PBMCs. As to subset: CD45RA+ positively selected. The chain employs TRBV7-9 and TRBJ2-5; 9 nucleotides line up with TRBD1. This TCR derives from a man aged 18 to 29 in good health. Some clones in this sample may be carry-over from other donors' samples. The CDR3 nucleotides read TGTGCCAGCAGCTTTACAGGGGGCGGAGAGACCCAGTACTTC. This encodes CASSFTGGGETQYF. Together with reference TRBV7-9 and TRBJ2-5, the CDR3 gives the full variable domain: DTGVSQNPRHKITKRGQNVTFRCDPISEHNRLYWYRQTLGQGPEFLTYFQNEAQLEKSRLLSDRFSAERPKGSFSTLEIQRTEQGDSAMYLCASSFTGGGETQYFGPGTRLLVL.